The T cell receptor beta chain described here comes from a study of T cell responses to AZD1222 COVID-19 vaccine. Overall study: Second-dose timings of about 4 or about 12 weeks were pooled.

Of note for this clone: What it binds is unknown.

The CDR3 totals 17 residues. The ends were cut back, 2 bases at V and 0 bases at J, with 14 bases in the middle. Germline V gene lookup returns CDR1 MNHEY and CDR2 SMNVEV (reference sequence). Clones were sequenced by immunoSEQ multiplex PCR, and TCRdb holds only the in-frame ones, with some missing. The profile shows roughly 78,000 clones, 65% to 85% of them singletons. Findings and caveats of the study: Unmutated regions of variants are reportedly targeted by nearly half of spike-specific TCRs.

The sequencing here drew on peripheral blood, taken on day 0 of AZD1222 vaccination. The sequence came from an adult in good health. The chain has TRBV27 and TRBJ2-4; D gene unclear. The CDR3 coding sequence is TGTGCCAGCAGTTTAAGGTTGGCGGACCTAGCCAAAAACATTCAGTACTTC. Residues: CASSLRLADLAKNIQYF.